Included here is one T cell receptor beta chain sequence, with context. This sample is part of a study of blood T cell repertoires in COVID-19. About the study: Sources were T cells, B-cell-depleted T cells, or PBMCs; the material itself was cDNA or gDNA.

The germline V and J ends were trimmed by 5 bases and 2 bases, with 18 bases remaining between them. The CDR3 is 16 amino acids. Germline V gene sequence: CDR1 SEHNR, CDR2 FQNEAQ (reference sequence). Original processing notes: Reference gene primer amplification gave estimated nucleated cell counts. Here immunoSEQ multiplex PCR was the method, and the copy in TCRdb shows in-frame clones only, minus some. V and J calls and clone size are those listed in that table; D and trimming were worked out from the DNA. The sample has about 49,000 clones; 70% to 90% are singletons. The V and J genes are TRBV7-9 and TRBJ1-1; D remains unclear. The clonotype was recovered from an elderly man with acute or convalescent COVID-19. Sequenced sample: peripheral blood. CDR3 sequence: CASSPRGQVNNTEAFF. CDR3 nucleotides: TGTGCCAGCAGCCCCCGCGGGCAGGTTAATAACACTGAAGCTTTCTTT.